A selection of T cell receptor beta chains follows, all from one sample in a study of long-term antiretroviral therapy in people with HIV. Clones were sequenced by immunoSEQ multiplex PCR, and TCRdb holds only the in-frame ones, with some missing. Of under 30,000 clones listed, approximately 80% are singletons. The source material was unsorted PBMCs, sampled 4.4 years after starting antiretroviral therapy. These receptors were collected from a man aged 25 to 40 with HIV. Each CDR3 is given with its conserved first and last residue. The D gene is left open where the match is weak. Expanded clones get a size class; other rows say once, few or many, or leave the size out.

cdr3_aa: CASSPNGVVTYEQYF; cdr3_nt: TGTGCCAGCAGTCCCAACGGGGTGGTGACCTACGAGCAGTACTTC; v_call: TRBV6-5; d_call: .; j_call: TRBJ2-7; clone_size: .
cdr3_aa: CASSVAGQGPDTQYF; cdr3_nt: TGTGCCAGCAGCGTAGCGGGACAGGGGCCAGATACGCAGTATTTT; v_call: TRBV9; d_call: TRBD1; j_call: TRBJ2-3; clone_size: .
cdr3_aa: CASSPGTGAMNEQFF; cdr3_nt: TGTGCCAGCAGCCCCGGGACAGGGGCGATGAATGAGCAGTTCTTC; v_call: TRBV28; d_call: TRBD1; j_call: TRBJ2-1; clone_size: .
cdr3_aa: CASSTFPGRLDEQYF; cdr3_nt: TGTGCCAGTAGTACATTTCCGGGACGGCTCGACGAGCAGTACTTC; v_call: TRBV19; d_call: .; j_call: TRBJ2-7; clone_size: .
cdr3_aa: CASSLRTGVVPAYGYTF; cdr3_nt: TGTGCCAGCAGCTTGAGGACAGGCGTCGTGCCCGCCTATGGCTACACCTTC; v_call: TRBV5-4; d_call: TRBD1; j_call: TRBJ1-2; clone_size: .
cdr3_aa: CASSFGTGPGELFF; cdr3_nt: TGTGCCAGCAGCTTTGGCACAGGGCCCGGGGAGCTGTTTTTT; v_call: TRBV5-6; d_call: .; j_call: TRBJ2-2; clone_size: .
cdr3_aa: CASSWGGAEAFF; cdr3_nt: TGCGCCAGCAGCTGGGGCGGGGCTGAAGCTTTCTTT; v_call: TRBV5-1; d_call: .; j_call: TRBJ1-1; clone_size: .
cdr3_aa: CATSRGQGPYGYTF; cdr3_nt: TGTGCCACCAGCCGTGGACAGGGCCCTTATGGCTACACCTTC; v_call: TRBV15; d_call: TRBD1; j_call: TRBJ1-2; clone_size: .
cdr3_aa: CASSASLPSYEQYF; cdr3_nt: TGTGCCAGCAGTGCCTCGTTGCCCTCCTACGAGCAGTACTTC; v_call: TRBV27; d_call: .; j_call: TRBJ2-7; clone_size: .
cdr3_aa: CASSQGQGKNTEAFF; cdr3_nt: TGTGCCAGCAGCCAAGGGCAGGGGAAGAACACTGAAGCTTTCTTT; v_call: TRBV14; d_call: .; j_call: TRBJ1-1; clone_size: once
cdr3_aa: CAGGAGWSNQPQHF; cdr3_nt: TGTGCCGGGGGGGCAGGGTGGAGCAATCAGCCCCAGCATTTT; v_call: TRBV28; d_call: .; j_call: TRBJ1-5; clone_size: .
cdr3_aa: CASSAGADNSPLHF; cdr3_nt: TGTGCCAGCAGTGCCGGGGCAGATAATTCACCCCTCCACTTT; v_call: TRBV9; d_call: .; j_call: TRBJ1-6; clone_size: .
cdr3_aa: CASSEEETQYF; cdr3_nt: TGTGCCAGCAGTGAAGAAGAGACCCAGTACTTC; v_call: TRBV2; d_call: .; j_call: TRBJ2-5; clone_size: few
cdr3_aa: CASSYDGNEQFF; cdr3_nt: TGTGCCAGCAGTTATGATGGGAATGAGCAGTTCTTC; v_call: TRBV6-5; d_call: .; j_call: TRBJ2-1; clone_size: .
cdr3_aa: CASSFRTEIFQETQYF; cdr3_nt: TGTGCCAGTAGTTTCCGGACAGAAATTTTCCAAGAGACCCAGTACTTC; v_call: TRBV19; d_call: .; j_call: TRBJ2-5; clone_size: .
cdr3_aa: CASSPSPWGRWSYEQYF; cdr3_nt: TGTGCCAGCAGTCCCTCCCCCTGGGGTAGGTGGTCGTACGAGCAGTACTTC; v_call: TRBV28; d_call: .; j_call: TRBJ2-7; clone_size: .
cdr3_aa: CASSTTGGLYEQYF; cdr3_nt: TGTGCCAGTAGTACGACAGGGGGCCTCTACGAGCAGTACTTC; v_call: TRBV19; d_call: TRBD1; j_call: TRBJ2-7; clone_size: .
cdr3_aa: CASGFGTEAFF; cdr3_nt: TGTGCTAGTGGTTTTGGGACTGAAGCTTTCTTT; v_call: TRBV12-5; d_call: .; j_call: TRBJ1-1; clone_size: .
cdr3_aa: CASSPEGRGVYGYTF; cdr3_nt: TGCGCCAGCAGCCCAGAAGGCAGGGGCGTCTATGGCTACACCTTC; v_call: TRBV4-1; d_call: .; j_call: TRBJ1-2; clone_size: .
cdr3_aa: CASRGLAGPGTDTQYF; cdr3_nt: TGTGCCAGCAGGGGACTAGCGGGGCCAGGCACAGATACGCAGTATTTT; v_call: TRBV6-4; d_call: TRBD2; j_call: TRBJ2-3; clone_size: .
cdr3_aa: CASSKGGTVGNTEAFF; cdr3_nt: TGTGCCAGCAGTAAAGGGGGTACGGTCGGGAACACTGAAGCTTTCTTT; v_call: TRBV27; d_call: .; j_call: TRBJ1-1; clone_size: .
cdr3_aa: CASSRDRFGEKLFF; cdr3_nt: TGTGCCAGCAGCCGCGACAGGTTTGGAGAAAAACTGTTTTTT; v_call: TRBV9; d_call: .; j_call: TRBJ1-4; clone_size: .